This note documents a single T cell receptor (beta chain) sequence. This clone's antigen is unknown. Base qualities are not provided; no much larger clone lies one nucleotide away. The data belong to a study of cytomegalovirus exposure and HLA in healthy donors (TCRdb year 2017). Background for the entire study: An earlier analysis of several hundred of the donors reported 250 to 300 Gb of sequence data and approximately 110 million unique TCR beta sequences from 190 million or so T cells. Approximately 300 gigabases of sequencing data and about 92 million unique TCR sequences made up an early release that covered fewer than 650 HLA-typed donors. Among the approximately 420 genotyped donors, 75% to 90% belonged to the genetic ancestry cluster associated with self-reported Caucasian donors. The study aimed to test whether signatures of past pathogen exposure could be identified by cataloging public T cell receptors. Using immunosequencing, the study profiled T cell repertoires from 500 to 800 subjects and related those repertoires to cytomegalovirus serostatus. A separate validation cohort of 90 to 150 different subjects was used in addition to the approximately 640-subject first cohort. To predict cytomegalovirus infection status, the study brought together high-throughput TCR immunosequencing, statistical association of individual TCRs with disease status, and machine learning. A later analysis re-analyzed previously published TCR beta repertoires from 660 or so donors and added high-resolution HLA genotyping to study TCR occurrence patterns. Rather than drawing on any new phenotypic data, the later analysis identified candidate immune exposures from TCR beta sequences and the way those sequences occurred across donors. An earlier analysis of nearly 600 of the donors applied high-throughput TCR beta sequencing to assess whether each TCR beta V gene segment acted as functional or pseudogenic. Alongside the repertoire data, information on donor age, sex, ethnicity and CMV serostatus was compiled. Genome-wide SNP genotypes for about 60% of the 666 donors were used in a later genetic analysis, which treated that subset as a discovery cohort. All discovery cohort repertoires had been generated on a single sequencing platform. Class I and class II HLA loci were covered by the typing at four-digit resolution. The number of donors typed differed by locus, with about 629-630 for A, B, C, DRB1 and DQB1, about 500 for DQA1, 606 for DPA1, and over 400 for DPB1. Because of strong linkage in the cohort, five DR-DQ haplotypes were treated as single units for association and clustering. Among 300 to 450 genotyped donors of the cohort, an average of about 240,000 unique TCR beta nucleotide sequences were sequenced per donor, approximately 20% of them non-productive.

The library relied on the immunoSEQ multiplex PCR assay. For the multiplex PCR, a mixture combining 60 forward primers for TCR Vbeta segments and 13 reverse primers for TCR Jbeta segments was used. A multiplex PCR assay on genomic DNA amplified the CDR3 region of rearranged TCR beta genes. The Illumina HiSeq System was used to sequence the amplified TCR beta libraries as 87-base-pair reads. The paper's data handling went like this. In a later analysis, approximately 74 million unique TCR beta chains were counted across the 500 to 850 repertoires, and roughly 11 million of these chains were shared by at least two donors. Raw reads were error-corrected and collapsed into unique sequences with a nearest-neighbor algorithm that merged closely related sequences to remove PCR and sequencing errors. Alignment of CDR3 sequences to IMGT reference sequences was used to assign V, D and J gene segments. For a sequence to be retained, a match of at least six nucleotides was required to both a V gene segment and a J gene segment. Rearrangements were classified as productive when the CDR3 lacked stop codons and remained in frame with V and J, and all other rearrangements were classified as non-productive. CDR3 was defined according to IMGT convention as the region running from the second conserved V-encoded cysteine to the conserved J-encoded phenylalanine. The earlier analysis of about 590 of the donors excluded sequences that lacked an unambiguous match to a single V gene segment. In an earlier analysis of around 600 of the donors, V segments were called functional above 56.7% productive rearrangements and were called segregating when the between-donor standard deviation exceeded 5%. To diagnose cytomegalovirus status from the catalog of TCR beta chain sequences, a statistical classification framework was built. V and J gene assignment, in a later analysis, came from comparing TCR nucleotide sequences with IMGT/GENE-DB human TR gene sequences. Using the TCRdist pipeline, a later analysis assigned CDR3 sequences along with most-parsimonious VDJ recombination scenarios. In a later analysis, each TCR beta chain was defined by its CDR3 amino acid sequence together with its V-gene family, and reads lacking a unique V-gene family were excluded. As a way to deal with suspected cross-contamination and a sequencing artifact, a later analysis dropped hundreds of nucleotide sequences that were highly shared and had low generation probability. For each public chain, a later analysis derived a clonal expansion index from normalized ranks of inferred template counts within each repertoire. In a later analysis, generation probabilities were computed with a VDJ recombination model fitted to out-of-frame rearrangements, and the resulting probabilities were checked against IGoR. Hypergeometric tests were used in a later analysis to score TCR-TCR, TCR-HLA and TCR-CMV co-occurrence, with a repertoire-size bias correction applied to the TCR pairs. A later analysis estimated false discovery rates by permuting HLA or CMV assignments 20 times. In a later analysis, co-occurring TCRs were grouped using DBSCAN, and TCRdist sequence similarity was added for clustering within HLA-allele-positive subsets. Co-occurrence clustering excluded repertoires with fewer than 30,000 or more than 120,000 public chains, plus five with anomalous nucleotide sharing. TCRdb took this table from immuneACCESS and kept in-frame rearrangements with V and J called. Such tables lack part of the clones; where checked against another copy, unresolved V genes explain under half of the gap, and the rest is unexplained. The V and J calls and clone size come from that table; D and trimming were worked out from the DNA. The sample yields under 130,000 clones; approximately 66% were counted once. The ten top clones hold more than 3% of the sample.

Study-wide conclusions, independent of this receptor: In a later analysis, the rate of TCR association differed among HLA loci, with DRB1 alleles having the most associated TCRs and HLA-C alleles having the fewest. This cohort had only TCR beta chains sequenced, and the lack of alpha or paired-chain data limited which features could be detected. In an earlier analysis of more than 500 of the donors, most TCR beta V segments appeared in productive rearrangements about 87% or about 30% of the time, broadly matching IMGT annotations. The 87-base-pair reads could not distinguish some IMGT-functional V segments, including TRBV6-2 and TRBV6-3, so those segments were excluded. The only immune exposure information available for the cohort was CMV serostatus. A later analysis reported that several top co-occurrence clusters appeared linked to parvovirus B19, influenza, CMV and Epstein-Barr virus. A later analysis found that HLA-associated TCR beta chains were more clonally expanded and had lower generation probabilities than equally common non-associated chains. According to a later analysis, most CMV-associated TCR beta chains appeared to be HLA-restricted, and the HLA associations seemed to be driven largely by CMV exposure. Roughly uniform sequencing depth across donors was assumed in presence/absence analyses, although this assumption may not hold. Because HLA typing was unavailable for some donors at each locus, only the typed subset was used in association tests. Cytomegalovirus status was reported to be diagnosed by the classifier with high specificity and sensitivity in both the original and validation cohorts. The earlier analysis of approximately 560 of the donors excluded approximately 17 rarely observed V segments, including chromosome 9 orphons, because counts were too low. The sequencing pipeline was judged likely to have produced a cluster of highly shared sequence variants as a technical artifact. Most TCR sequences were seen in very few donors, while some public TCRs were found in many individuals. Specific HLA alleles were associated with 16,951 TCR beta sequences at a false discovery rate of 0.05 in a later analysis. In a later genetic analysis, fewer N-insertions in productive TCRs were reported among donors in an Asian-associated ancestry cluster than the roughly 640-donor mean. A total of 150 or so TCR beta chains were listed by the study as associated with cytomegalovirus. The authors suggested that the approach could potentially be extended to other disease states and immunological phenotypes. When HLA alleles, especially DR and DQ, strongly co-occurred, TCR associations were difficult to assign to individual alleles. Correlated functional status among segregating V segments might reflect linkage disequilibrium, but an unknown experimental factor could not be ruled out. A later genetic analysis associated a missense DCLRE1C variant with V-gene and J-gene trimming of TCR beta chains, and an independent cohort replicated the association. A further reported finding was that TCR beta sequences accurately predicted the HLA-A and HLA-B alleles for most subjects in the first cohort. A few of the identified cytomegalovirus-associated TCR beta chains were confirmed in vitro to be specific for cytomegalovirus antigens.

From the cysteine up to the phenylalanine, the CDR3 has a length of 11 residues. This entry keeps only the CDR3 DNA: 33 bases, framed from base 1. The germline V gene (reference sequence) specifies LNHDA as CDR1 and SQIVND as CDR2. The V end loses 9 bases and the J end loses 3 bases, and a stretch of 9 bases separates them. The cohort was made up of 666 healthy bone marrow donors. At the time of sampling, every cohort member was nominally healthy, though immune exposures that went unrecorded were likely present. The donor was CMV seronegative and was included in the group of about 350 seronegative cohort members. A peripheral blood sample was provided by each donor, and peripheral blood mononuclear cells were used for TCR beta sequencing. Genomic DNA extraction from the blood cell samples was performed with the Qiagen DNeasy Blood Extraction Kit.

Sequenced sample: PBMCs. The V and J genes are TRBV19 and TRBJ2-7; tentative D gene TRBD1, with 6 bases matching. This TCR came from a woman aged 45-65 years in good health and CMV-seronegative. The DNA sequence is given as TGTGCCAGCGGGACAATCTACGAGCAGTACTTC. It translates as CASGTIYEQYF.